The clone carrying this TCR beta chain was seen only a few times. This sample was taken from a study of response to subunit inactivated influenza vaccine. After removal of 3 bases from V and 2 bases from J, the junction contained 6 bases not matched to a gene. Germline V CDR1 and CDR2: MDHEN, SYDVKM. This CDR3 has 15 amino acids. One entry per CDR3 protein results from TCRdb running MiXCR on the RT-PCR reads. Among hundreds of thousands of distinct CDR3 sequences listed, about 14% were seen once. This chain joins TRBV28 and TRBJ2-7, with 8 bases aligning to TRBD1. The material sequenced was PBMCs from blood, taken around 14 days before vaccination. The receptor's source is a man aged 50-60 years who received an inactivated influenza vaccine. CDR3 region: CASSFPTGVTYEQYF. CDR3 DNA sequence: TGTGCCAGCAGTTTCCCGACAGGGGTGACCTACGAGCAGTACTTC.